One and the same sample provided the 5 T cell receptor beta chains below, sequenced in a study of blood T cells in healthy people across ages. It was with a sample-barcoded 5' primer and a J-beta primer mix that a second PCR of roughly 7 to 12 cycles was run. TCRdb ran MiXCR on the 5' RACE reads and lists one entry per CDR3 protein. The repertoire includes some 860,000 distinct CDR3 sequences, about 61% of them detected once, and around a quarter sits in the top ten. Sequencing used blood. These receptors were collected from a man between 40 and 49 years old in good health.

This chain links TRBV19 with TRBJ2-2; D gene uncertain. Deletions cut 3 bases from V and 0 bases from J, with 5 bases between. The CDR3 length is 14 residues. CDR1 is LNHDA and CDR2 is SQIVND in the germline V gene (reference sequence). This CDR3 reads CASSISTNTGELFF. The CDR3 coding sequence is TGTGCCAGTAGTATTAGCACGAACACCGGGGAGCTGTTTTTT.

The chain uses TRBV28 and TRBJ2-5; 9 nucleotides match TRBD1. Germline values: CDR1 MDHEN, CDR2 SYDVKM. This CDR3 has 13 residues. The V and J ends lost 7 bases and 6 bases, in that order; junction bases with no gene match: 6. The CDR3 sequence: CASTGDRAKTQYF. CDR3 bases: TGTGCCAGCACCGGGGACAGGGCAAAGACCCAGTACTTC. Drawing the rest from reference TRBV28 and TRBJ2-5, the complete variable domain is DVKVTQSSRYLVKRTGEKVFLECVQDMDHENMFWYRQDPGLGLRLIYFSYDVKMKEKGDIPEGYSVSREKKERFSLILESASTNQTSMYLCASTGDRAKTQYFGPGTRLLVL.

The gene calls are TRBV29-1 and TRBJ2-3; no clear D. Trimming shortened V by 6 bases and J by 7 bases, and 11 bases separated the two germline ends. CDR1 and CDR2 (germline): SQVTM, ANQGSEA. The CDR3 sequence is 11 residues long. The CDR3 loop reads CSVRGGNTQYF. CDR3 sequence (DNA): TGCAGCGTACGCGGCGGAAATACGCAGTATTTT.

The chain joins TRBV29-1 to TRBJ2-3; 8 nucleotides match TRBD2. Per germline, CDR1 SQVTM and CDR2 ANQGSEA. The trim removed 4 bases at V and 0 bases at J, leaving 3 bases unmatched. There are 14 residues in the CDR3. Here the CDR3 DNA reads TGCAGCGTTGTAGCGGGACCGAGCACAGATACGCAGTATTTT. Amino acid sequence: CSVVAGPSTDTQYF.

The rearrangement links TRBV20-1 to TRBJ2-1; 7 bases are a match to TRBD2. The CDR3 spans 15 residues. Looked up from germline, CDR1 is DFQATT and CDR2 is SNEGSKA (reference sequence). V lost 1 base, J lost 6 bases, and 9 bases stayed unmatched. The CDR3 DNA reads TGCAGTGCTAGAGGGATGGGGGGGATCTTCAATGAGCAGTTCTTC. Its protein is CSARGMGGIFNEQFF.